This passage covers 18 T cell receptor beta chains from one sample sequenced in a study of shared clonotypes between healthy human individuals. TCRdb's copy holds only in-frame clones and misses some; the assay was immunoSEQ multiplex PCR. The table shows some 2,000,000 clones, with approximately 94% occurring only once. Cells designated naive CD8 were CD45RO-negative and were positively selected for CCR7, with terminally differentiated effector memory CD45RA+ cells excluded. The sequencing input was naive CD8+ T cells sorted from blood. The receptors come from a man younger than 30 in good health.

The chain has TRBV27 and TRBJ2-7, with D unresolved. There are 15 residues in the CDR3. Trimming shortened V by 0 bases and J by 0 bases, and 9 bases separated the two germline ends. CDR1 is MNHEY and CDR2 is SMNVEV in the germline V gene (reference sequence). The CDR3: CASSLSPGSSYEQYF. CDR3 nucleotides: TGTGCCAGCAGTTTATCCCCAGGAAGCTCCTACGAGCAGTACTTC.

V and J are TRBV7-8 and TRBJ2-5; TRBD2 might be the D (6 bases). CDR3 length: 16 residues. Deletions cut 0 bases from V and 5 bases from J, with 16 bases between. Germline V lookup: CDR1 SGHVS, CDR2 FQNEAQ. This CDR3 is CASSLAPGLPGETQYF. Written as DNA, the CDR3 is TGTGCCAGCAGCTTAGCGCCCGGACTACCTGGGGAGACCCAGTACTTC.

The J gene is TRBJ2-7, the V gene TRBV4-1; TRBD2 aligns across 8 bases. Germline V CDR1 and CDR2: MGHRA, YSYEKL. The V segment lost 0 bases and the J segment 3 bases; nucleotides outside the gene matches: 4. There are 15 residues in the CDR3. The CDR3 coding sequence is TGCGCCAGCAGCCAAGATGGGACTAGAGACTACGAGCAGTACTTC. Translation gives CASSQDGTRDYEQYF.

V gene TRBV11-2 combines with J gene TRBJ2-7, with D unresolved. There are 15 residues in the CDR3. From germline, CDR1 is SGHAT and CDR2 FQNNGV. V lost 1 base to trimming and J lost 3 bases, with 13 bases between them. The CDR3 region has the DNA TGTGCCAGCAGCTTAGTAAGTGCCGGGCACTACGAGCAGTACTTC. Translated: CASSLVSAGHYEQYF.

This chain links TRBV19 with TRBJ2-7; 7 nucleotides align to TRBD1. After removal of 5 bases from V and 4 bases from J, the junction contained 8 bases not matched to a gene. The germline CDR1 and CDR2 sequences are LNHDA and SQIVND (reference sequence). The CDR3 length is 14 residues. The CDR3 reads CASSLYRDSYEQYF. The CDR3 nucleotides read TGTGCCAGTAGTCTCTACCGGGACAGTTACGAGCAGTACTTC. The whole variable domain, remainder taken from reference TRBV19 and TRBJ2-7, is DGGITQSPKYLFRKEGQNVTLSCEQNLNHDAMYWYRQDPGQGLRLIYYSQIVNDFQKGDIAEGYSVSREKKESFPLTVTSAQKNPTAFYLCASSLYRDSYEQYFGPGTRLTVT.

This chain joins TRBV5-6 and TRBJ2-5; the D gene is possibly TRBD1 (5 bases). V lost 0 bases, J lost 2 bases, and 17 bases lay in between. There are 17 residues in the CDR3. Germline V lookup: CDR1 SGHDT, CDR2 YYEEEE. The CDR3 bases are TGTGCCAGCAGCTTGGGTATGGGGCAGGAGATACAAGAGACCCAGTACTTC. Protein sequence: CASSLGMGQEIQETQYF.

Concerning this clone: Additional DNA sequences in this sample encode the identical CDR3. The CDR3 region has the DNA TGTGCCAGCAGTAGGACGGAGAACACCGGGGAGCTGTTTTTT. Translated, it gives CASSRTENTGELFF. The chain recombines TRBV2 with TRBJ2-2, with D hard to call. The CDR3 covers 14 residues. Germline V gives CDR1 SNHLY, CDR2 FYNNEI. Trimming shortened V by 5 bases and J by 1 base, and 8 bases separated the two germline ends.

The chain recombines TRBV4-3 with TRBJ1-6; weak D call: TRBD1 (6 bases). Trimming pared 2 bases from V and 5 bases from J, leaving 19 bases between. Germline CDR1 and CDR2: LGHNA and YSLEER. This CDR3 has 18 amino acids. CDR3 region: CASSQSPQGAEDNSPLHF. CDR3 bases: TGCGCCAGCAGCCAATCCCCACAGGGAGCGGAAGATAATTCACCCCTCCACTTT.

This clone is a singleton in its sample. CDR3 nucleotides: TGTGCCAGCTCACCGGGAGGGGTCAACCCTTACGAGCAGTACTTC. This codes for CASSPGGVNPYEQYF. This chain uses TRBV18 with TRBJ2-7, with TRBD2 matching over 7 bases. J was trimmed by 4 bases and V by 3 bases; bases with no gene match: 9. Germline V lookup: CDR1 KGHSH, CDR2 LQKENI. The CDR3 loop spans 15 amino acids.

The rearrangement joins TRBV6-5 to TRBJ2-1; D is perhaps TRBD2 (6 bases). This CDR3 is 14 amino acids long. Germline CDR1 reads MNHEY; CDR2 reads SVGAGI. The V gene lost 2 bases and the J gene lost 9 bases, with 14 bases spanning the gap. The CDR3, as DNA: TGTGCCAGCAGTTACGGGACTCCACGGGTTGAGCAGTTCTTC. As protein: CASSYGTPRVEQFF.

This sequence joins TRBV28 and TRBJ1-6; TRBD1 matches 8 bases. CDR3 length: 14 amino acids. Germline CDR1 and CDR2: MDHEN and SYDVKM. V was pared by 6 bases and J by 9 bases, with 7 bases of the junction left unmatched. The DNA of the CDR3 is TGTGCCAGCAGCCAACAGGGGGATGCTTCACCCCTCCACTTT. Translated: CASSQQGDASPLHF.

This CDR3 reads CASGGGSNQPQHF. The CDR3 coding sequence is TGTGCCAGCGGGGGGGGTAGCAATCAGCCCCAGCATTTT. The chain couples TRBV27 to TRBJ1-5, with TRBD1 as a possible D gene (5 bases). Germline loops: CDR1 MNHEY, CDR2 SMNVEV (reference sequence). The CDR3 extends over 13 amino acids. The V end lost 8 bases, the J end lost 0 bases, and 8 bases lay between the germline ends.

The genes are TRBV6-6 and TRBJ2-1; D gene unclear. The germline gives CDR1 MNHNY, CDR2 SVGAGI (reference sequence). Trimming took 2 bases from V and 9 from J, leaving 17 bases between them. This CDR3 comprises 15 residues. The DNA for the CDR3 is TGTGCCAGCAGTTACGAGACCCTGAGGATCACTGAGCAGTTCTTC. Protein: CASSYETLRITEQFF.

A word on this clone: The identical CDR3 is also encoded by other nucleotide sequences in the sample. The chain uses TRBV7-9 and TRBJ2-5, with unresolved D. This CDR3 contains 11 residues. Between the trimmed V and J ends, which lost 3 bases and 5 bases, there was a span of 4 bases. The germline V gene encodes CDR1 SEHNR and CDR2 FQNEAQ (reference sequence). The CDR3 here is CASSFRETQYF. The CDR3 region has the DNA TGTGCCAGCAGCTTCCGGGAGACCCAGTACTTC.

The rearrangement uses TRBV7-9 and TRBJ1-1; D uncertain. The CDR3 has 10 residues. Trimming shortened V by 1 base and J by 9 bases, and 3 bases separated the two germline ends. Germline V gene lookup returns CDR1 SEHNR and CDR2 FQNEAQ (reference sequence). In DNA form, the CDR3 reads TGTGCCAGCAGCTTAGACAAAGCTTTCTTT. The encoded protein is CASSLDKAFF.

This clone was recorded only once. Other DNA sequences in this specimen translate into the identical CDR3. The chain links TRBV7-9 to TRBJ2-7; no firm D call. There are 13 residues in the CDR3. The V gene lost 5 bases and the J gene lost 3 bases, with 11 bases spanning the gap. Germline V lookup: CDR1 SEHNR, CDR2 FQNEAQ (reference sequence). CDR3 protein: CASSLDGFYEQYF. CDR3 coding DNA: TGTGCCAGCAGCCTTGACGGATTCTACGAGCAGTACTTC. Combining the CDR3 with reference TRBV7-9 and TRBJ2-7 gives the whole variable domain DTGVSQNPRHKITKRGQNVTFRCDPISEHNRLYWYRQTLGQGPEFLTYFQNEAQLEKSRLLSDRFSAERPKGSFSTLEIQRTEQGDSAMYLCASSLDGFYEQYFGPGTRLTVT.

V is TRBV4-1 and J is TRBJ2-5, with D possibly matching TRBD2 (7 bases). Germline loops: CDR1 MGHRA, CDR2 YSYEKL. The ends were cut back, 1 base at V and 4 bases at J, with 16 bases in the middle. This CDR3 is built from 16 residues. The CDR3 reads CASSQGTGGRGETQYF. In DNA form, the CDR3 reads TGCGCCAGCAGCCAAGGGACCGGGGGGCGCGGAGAGACCCAGTACTTC.

The chain has TRBV6-5 and TRBJ2-2, with TRBD2 as a possible D gene (6 bases). Per germline, CDR1 MNHEY and CDR2 SVGAGI. V shed 0 bases and J shed 6 bases, with 8 bases lying between them. CDR3 length equals 14 residues. As DNA, the CDR3 is TGTGCCAGCAGTTACTCGTGGGGGGCCGGGGAGCTGTTTTTT. It yields the protein CASSYSWGAGELFF.